This T cell receptor beta chain appears in the sequencing data of a study of molecular identifiers for immune sequencing clone quantification. The study's findings and limits: Clones of above 20 RNA copies carried over 99% of effector molecules; in naive cells they carried under 1%.

Libraries from naive CD8 cells were generated from about 20,000 to 1,000,000 sorted cells (with 10%, 30% or 50% RNA). Germline trimming cut 7 bases from V and 5 bases from J; bases unmatched to any gene: 7. This CDR3 has 14 amino acids. Germline assignment: CDR1 MNHEY and CDR2 SVGAGI. The sample holds a few counts of this clonotype. The antigen remains undetermined. TCR libraries were built in bulk with a published protocol and specific TCR primers. TCRdb re-called the PCR reads with MiXCR, one entry per CDR3 protein. The sample lists a few hundred thousand distinct CDR3 sequences; around 23% were seen once.

This sequence originates from a human donor in good health. Some libraries in this study had Jurkat cell RNA spiked in. The chain has TRBV6-5 and TRBJ1-5, with 8 bases aligning to TRBD1. Sequencing was carried out using naive CD8+ T cells from blood, with Jurkat cell RNA spiked in. Subset meaning: FACS-sorted CD8+CD4-CCR7+CD45RA+ naive T cells. The CDR3 coding sequence is TGTGCCAGCAAGGTGGACAGGGAAGATCAGCCCCAGCATTTT. The encoded protein is CASKVDREDQPQHF.